Detailed here is one TCR beta chain. In the study's own analysis: Quantification of nucleated cells was approximated via reference gene primer amplification. The method was immunoSEQ multiplex PCR; TCRdb's version includes in-frame clones alone and lacks a portion of them. D and trimming were read from the DNA, whereas the V and J calls and clone size are those reported in that table. The sample consists of some 270,000 clones, 85% of them appearing once. The sample originates from a study of blood T cell repertoires in COVID-19. Study-wide background: Donors in the United States, Italy and Spain gave samples during acute or convalescent COVID-19. The cDNA or gDNA used as material had been derived from T cells, B-cell-depleted T cells, or PBMCs.

Researchers sorted participants into cohorts using their self-reported clinical history. The sequenced sample was PBMCs or T cells enriched from blood (not recorded which). The sequence came from a woman in her 50s with acute COVID-19.

CDR3: CASSPWGERSTEAFF. Written as DNA, the CDR3 is TGTGCCAGTAGTCCGTGGGGGGAGCGAAGCACTGAAGCTTTCTTT. The rearrangement links TRBV19 to TRBJ1-1, with D perhaps matching TRBD1 (5 bases). Germline CDR1 LNHDA, CDR2 SQIVND (reference sequence). The CDR3 spans 15 residues. V was shortened by 5 bases and J by 4 bases, with 17 bases between the two germline ends.